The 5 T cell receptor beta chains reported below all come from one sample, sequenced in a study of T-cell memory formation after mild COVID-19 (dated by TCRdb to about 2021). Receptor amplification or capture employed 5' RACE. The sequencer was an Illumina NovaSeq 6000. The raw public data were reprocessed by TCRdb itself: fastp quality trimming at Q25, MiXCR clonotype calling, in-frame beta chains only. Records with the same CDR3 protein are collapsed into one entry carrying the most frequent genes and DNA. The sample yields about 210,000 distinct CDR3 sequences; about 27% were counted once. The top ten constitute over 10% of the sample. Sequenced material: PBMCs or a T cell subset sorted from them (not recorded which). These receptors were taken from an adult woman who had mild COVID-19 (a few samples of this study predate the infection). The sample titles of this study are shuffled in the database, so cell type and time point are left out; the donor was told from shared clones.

The CDR3 DNA reads TGTGCCAGCAGCTGGAGGGGGCGGAACTATGGCTACACCTTC. It encodes CASSWRGRNYGYTF. The gene calls are TRBV7-2 and TRBJ1-2; 7 bases are shared with TRBD1. J lost 2 bases, V lost 4 bases, and 4 bases had no gene match. Germline values: CDR1 SGHTA, CDR2 FQGNSA. The CDR3 consists of 14 residues.

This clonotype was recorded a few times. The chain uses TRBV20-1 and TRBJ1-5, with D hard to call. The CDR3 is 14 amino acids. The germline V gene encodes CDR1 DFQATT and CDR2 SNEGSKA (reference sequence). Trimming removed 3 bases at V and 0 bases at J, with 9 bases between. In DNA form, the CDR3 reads TGCAGTGCTAGTGCGGGAAATAGCAATCAGCCCCAGCATTTT. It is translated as CSASAGNSNQPQHF.

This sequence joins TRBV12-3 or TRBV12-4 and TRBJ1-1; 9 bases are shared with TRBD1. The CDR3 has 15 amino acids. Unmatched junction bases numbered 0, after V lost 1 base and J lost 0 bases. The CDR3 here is CASSLGQGVNTEAFF. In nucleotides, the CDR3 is TGTGCCAGCAGTTTAGGACAGGGGGTGAACACTGAAGCTTTCTTT.

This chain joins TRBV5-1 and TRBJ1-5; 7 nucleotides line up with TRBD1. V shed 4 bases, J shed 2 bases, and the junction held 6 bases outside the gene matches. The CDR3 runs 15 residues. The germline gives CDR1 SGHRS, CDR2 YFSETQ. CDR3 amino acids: CASSLNGQGNQPQHF. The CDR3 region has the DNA TGCGCCAGCAGCCTGAATGGACAGGGCAATCAGCCCCAGCATTTT.

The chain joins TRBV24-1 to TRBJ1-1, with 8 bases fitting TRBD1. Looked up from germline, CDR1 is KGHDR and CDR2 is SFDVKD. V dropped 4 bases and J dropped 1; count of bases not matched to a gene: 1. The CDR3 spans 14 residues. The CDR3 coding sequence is TGTGCCACCAGTGAGACAGGGGAGAACACTGAAGCTTTCTTT. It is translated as CATSETGENTEAFF.